A selection of T cell receptor beta chains follows, all from one sample in a study of T cell clones after liver transplantation. TCRdb's copy holds only in-frame clones and misses some; the assay was immunoSEQ multiplex PCR. The table shows about 74,000 clones, with 80% occurring only once. The sample was CD4+ T cells from blood, taken before liver transplant. The receptors originated from a human donor who received a liver transplant. Both conserved end residues are part of each CDR3. The D gene is left open where the match is weak. Clone sizes are given selectively: once, few, many, or a class where the clone is expanded.

v_gene,j_gene,d_gene,abundance,CDR3aa,CDR3nt
TRBV19,TRBJ2-2,TRBD1,-,CASSMGQGAFTGELFF,TGTGCCAGTAGTATGGGGCAGGGGGCCTTCACCGGGGAGCTGTTTTTT
TRBV27,TRBJ2-7,TRBD1,-,CASSLDRETYEQYF,TGTGCCAGCAGTTTGGACAGGGAGACCTACGAGCAGTACTTC
TRBV5-1,TRBJ2-2,TRBD2,-,CASSDDGRGGGELFF,TGCGCCAGCAGCGATGACGGGAGGGGTGGCGGGGAGCTGTTTTTT
TRBV28,TRBJ1-5,-,-,CASSSHGPGDQPQHF,TGTGCCAGCAGTTCCCACGGGCCAGGGGATCAGCCCCAGCATTTT
TRBV7-7,TRBJ2-3,TRBD1,once,CASSPVGRQGAPDTQYF,TGTGCCAGCAGCCCCGTGGGCCGGCAGGGGGCCCCAGATACGCAGTATTTT
TRBV2,TRBJ1-5,-,-,CASQSSVDQPQHF,TGTGCCAGTCAGAGTTCGGTTGATCAGCCCCAGCATTTT
TRBV5-1,TRBJ1-4,TRBD1,once,CASSLAGTGGEKLFF,TGCGCCAGCAGCTTGGCCGGGACAGGCGGGGAAAAACTGTTTTTT
TRBV28,TRBJ2-7,-,-,CASSFTGSLYEQYF,TGTGCCAGCAGTTTCACAGGGTCGCTATACGAGCAGTACTTC
TRBV5-1,TRBJ2-2,-,once,CASSLTSGTQGAGELFF,TGCGCCAGCAGCTTAACCTCCGGGACACAAGGCGCCGGGGAGCTGTTTTTT
TRBV10-1,TRBJ1-1,TRBD1,-,CASSPSHRGGTEAFF,TGCGCCAGCAGTCCTTCACACAGGGGAGGCACTGAAGCTTTCTTT
TRBV9,TRBJ1-2,TRBD1,-,CASSVAGQNYGYTF,TGTGCCAGCAGCGTAGCGGGACAGAACTATGGCTACACCTTC
TRBV7-3,TRBJ2-3,-,-,CASSPGTFTDTQYF,TGTGCCAGCAGCCCCGGGACCTTCACAGATACGCAGTATTTT
TRBV10-1,TRBJ2-5,TRBD2,-,CASSPGGGETQYF,TGCGCCAGCAGTCCCGGCGGGGGGGAGACCCAGTACTTC
TRBV6-5,TRBJ1-5,-,-,CASSSTGGAGQPQHF,TGTGCCAGCAGTTCCACCGGGGGGGCGGGTCAGCCCCAGCATTTT
TRBV30,TRBJ1-5,-,few,CAWSLQVGQPQHF,TGTGCCTGGAGTCTCCAGGTTGGCCAGCCCCAGCATTTT
TRBV28,TRBJ2-3,TRBD2,-,CASSLSLAGGPADTQYF,TGTGCCAGCAGCCTCTCACTAGCGGGAGGGCCGGCAGATACGCAGTATTTT
TRBV5-1,TRBJ2-6,-,-,CASSPTSGAGANVLTF,TGCGCCAGCAGCCCAACCTCTGGAGCTGGGGCCAACGTCCTGACTTTC
TRBV18,TRBJ2-7,-,-,CASSSPYEQYF,TGTGCCAGCTCATCACCCTACGAGCAGTACTTC